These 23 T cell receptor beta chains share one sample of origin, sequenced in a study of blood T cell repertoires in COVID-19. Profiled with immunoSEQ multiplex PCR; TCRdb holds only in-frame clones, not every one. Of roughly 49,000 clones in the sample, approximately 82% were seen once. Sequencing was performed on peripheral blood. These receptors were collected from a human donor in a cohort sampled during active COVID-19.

The CDR3 is CASGSGTGGLEQYF. DNA of the CDR3: TGTGCCAGTGGCTCCGGGACAGGGGGCCTCGAGCAGTACTTC. J is TRBJ2-7 and V is TRBV19; 12 nucleotides agree with TRBD1. Germline CDR1 is LNHDA and CDR2 is SQIVND (reference sequence). This CDR3 has 14 amino acids. Germline trimming cut 8 bases from V and 6 bases from J; bases unmatched to any gene: 8.

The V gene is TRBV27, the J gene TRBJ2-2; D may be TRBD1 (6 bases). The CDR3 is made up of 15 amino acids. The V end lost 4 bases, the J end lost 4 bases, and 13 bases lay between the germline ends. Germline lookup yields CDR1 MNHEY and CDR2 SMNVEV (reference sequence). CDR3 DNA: TGTGCCAGCAGTTCATGGGACACCCTCACCGGGGAGCTGTTTTTT. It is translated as CASSSWDTLTGELFF.

CDR3 residues: CASSLTGGSYGYTF. The CDR3 nucleotides read TGCGCCAGCAGCTTGACAGGGGGCTCCTATGGCTACACCTTC. The chain joins TRBV5-1 to TRBJ1-2; TRBD1 aligns across 9 bases. From germline, CDR1 is SGHRS and CDR2 YFSETQ. The J segment lost 4 bases and the V segment lost 1 base, leaving 2 bases of the junction unmatched. This CDR3 is built from 14 residues.

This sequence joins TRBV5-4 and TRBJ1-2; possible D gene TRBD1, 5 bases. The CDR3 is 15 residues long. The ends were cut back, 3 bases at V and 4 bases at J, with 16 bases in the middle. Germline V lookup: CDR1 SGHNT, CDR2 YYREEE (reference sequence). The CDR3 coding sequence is TGTGCCAGCAGCTCGAAAGGCGGGGCTCTCTATGGCTACACCTTC. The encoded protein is CASSSKGGALYGYTF.

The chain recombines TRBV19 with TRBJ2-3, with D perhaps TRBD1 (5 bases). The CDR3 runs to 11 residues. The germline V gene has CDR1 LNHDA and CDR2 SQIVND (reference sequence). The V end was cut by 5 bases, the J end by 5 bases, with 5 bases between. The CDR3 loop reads CASSDRDTQYF. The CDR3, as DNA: TGTGCCAGTAGTGACAGAGATACGCAGTATTTT.

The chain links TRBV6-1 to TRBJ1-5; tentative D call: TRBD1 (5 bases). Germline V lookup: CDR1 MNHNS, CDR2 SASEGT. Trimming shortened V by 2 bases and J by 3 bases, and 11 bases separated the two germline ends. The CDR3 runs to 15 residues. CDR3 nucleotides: TGTGCCAGCAGTGAATTAGGACAACTCAATCAGCCCCAGCATTTT. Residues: CASSELGQLNQPQHF.

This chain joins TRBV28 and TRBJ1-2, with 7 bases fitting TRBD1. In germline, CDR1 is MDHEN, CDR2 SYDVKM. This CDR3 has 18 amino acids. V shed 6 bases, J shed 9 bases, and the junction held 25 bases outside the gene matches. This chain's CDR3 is CASSRSGNRGGLTISYTF. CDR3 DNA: TGTGCCAGCAGCCGAAGTGGGAACAGGGGTGGACTAACTATAAGCTACACCTTC.

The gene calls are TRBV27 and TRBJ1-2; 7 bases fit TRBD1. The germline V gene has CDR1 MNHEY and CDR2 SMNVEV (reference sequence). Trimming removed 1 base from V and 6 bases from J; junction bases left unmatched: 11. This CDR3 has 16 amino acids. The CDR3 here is CASSLFPTPTGNGYTF. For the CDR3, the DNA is TGTGCCAGCAGTTTATTTCCTACCCCGACAGGGAATGGCTACACCTTC.

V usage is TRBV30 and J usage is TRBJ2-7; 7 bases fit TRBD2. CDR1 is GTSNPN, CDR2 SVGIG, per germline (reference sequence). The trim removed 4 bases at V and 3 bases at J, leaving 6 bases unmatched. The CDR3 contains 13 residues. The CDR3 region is CAWTEGTNYEQYF. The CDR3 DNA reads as TGTGCCTGGACTGAAGGGACTAACTACGAGCAGTACTTC.

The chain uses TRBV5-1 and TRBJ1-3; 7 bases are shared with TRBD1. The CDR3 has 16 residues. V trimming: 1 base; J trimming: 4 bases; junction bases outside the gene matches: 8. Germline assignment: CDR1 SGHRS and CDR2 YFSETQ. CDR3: CASSLRTGTAGNTIYF. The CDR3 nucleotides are TGCGCCAGCAGCTTGAGGACCGGGACAGCAGGAAACACCATATATTTT.

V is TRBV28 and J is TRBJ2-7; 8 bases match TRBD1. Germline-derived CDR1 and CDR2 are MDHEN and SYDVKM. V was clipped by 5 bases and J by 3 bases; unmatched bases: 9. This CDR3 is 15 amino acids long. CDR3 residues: CASSDPGGRDYEQYF. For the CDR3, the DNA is TGTGCCAGCAGTGACCCAGGGGGCAGGGACTACGAGCAGTACTTC. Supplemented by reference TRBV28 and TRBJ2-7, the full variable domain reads DVKVTQSSRYLVKRTGEKVFLECVQDMDHENMFWYRQDPGLGLRLIYFSYDVKMKEKGDIPEGYSVSREKKERFSLILESASTNQTSMYLCASSDPGGRDYEQYFGPGTRLTVT.

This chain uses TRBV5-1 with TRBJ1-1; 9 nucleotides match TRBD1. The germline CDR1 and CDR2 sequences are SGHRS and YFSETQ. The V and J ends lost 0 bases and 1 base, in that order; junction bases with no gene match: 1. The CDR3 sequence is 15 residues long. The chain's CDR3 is CASSLVGQGNTEAFF. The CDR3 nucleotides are TGCGCCAGCAGCTTGGTGGGACAGGGGAACACTGAAGCTTTCTTT.

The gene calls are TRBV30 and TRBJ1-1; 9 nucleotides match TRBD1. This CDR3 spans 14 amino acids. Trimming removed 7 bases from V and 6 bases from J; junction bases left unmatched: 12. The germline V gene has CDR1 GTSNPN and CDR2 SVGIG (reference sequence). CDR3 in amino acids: CALKSGTGISEAFF. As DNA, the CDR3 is TGTGCCTTAAAATCCGGGACAGGGATCTCTGAAGCTTTCTTT. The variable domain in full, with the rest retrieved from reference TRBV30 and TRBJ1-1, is SQTIHQWPATLVQPVGSPLSLECTVEGTSNPNLYWYRQAAGRGLQLLFYSVGIGQISSEVPQNLSASRPQDRQFILSSKKLLLSDSGFYLCALKSGTGISEAFFGQGTRLTVV.

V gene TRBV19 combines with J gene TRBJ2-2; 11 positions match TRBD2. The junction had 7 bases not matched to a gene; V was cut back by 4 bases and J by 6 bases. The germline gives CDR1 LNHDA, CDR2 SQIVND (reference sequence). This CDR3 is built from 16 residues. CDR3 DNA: TGTGCCAGTAGTAACTTAGCGGGGGGGCCCCCCGGGGAGCTGTTTTTT. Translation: CASSNLAGGPPGELFF.

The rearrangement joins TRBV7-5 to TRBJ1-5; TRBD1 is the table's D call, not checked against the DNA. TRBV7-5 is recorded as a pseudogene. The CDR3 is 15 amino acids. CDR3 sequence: CARSLRDSGNQPQHF. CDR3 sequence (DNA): TGTGCCAGAAGCTTACGGGACAGTGGCAATCAGCCCCAGCATTTT.

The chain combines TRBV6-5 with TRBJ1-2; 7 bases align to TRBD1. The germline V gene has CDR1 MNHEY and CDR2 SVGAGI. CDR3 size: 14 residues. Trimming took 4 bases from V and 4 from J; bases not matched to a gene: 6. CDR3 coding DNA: TGTGCCAGCAGTTGGAAGGGGGCGGGCTATGGCTACACCTTC. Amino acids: CASSWKGAGYGYTF.

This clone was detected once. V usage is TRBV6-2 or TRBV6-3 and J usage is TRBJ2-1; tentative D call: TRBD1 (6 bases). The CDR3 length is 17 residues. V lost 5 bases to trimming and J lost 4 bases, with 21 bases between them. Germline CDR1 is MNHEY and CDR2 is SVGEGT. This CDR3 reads CASSHHQTGPGYNEQFF. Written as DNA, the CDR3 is TGTGCCAGCAGTCACCATCAGACAGGCCCTGGGTACAATGAGCAGTTCTTC.

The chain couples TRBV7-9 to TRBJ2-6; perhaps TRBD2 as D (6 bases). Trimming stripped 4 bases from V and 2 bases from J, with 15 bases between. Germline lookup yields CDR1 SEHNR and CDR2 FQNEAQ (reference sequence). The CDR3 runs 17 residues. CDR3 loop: CASSSAGPITGANVLTF. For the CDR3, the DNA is TGTGCCAGCAGCTCCGCGGGGCCAATCACTGGGGCCAACGTCCTGACTTTC.

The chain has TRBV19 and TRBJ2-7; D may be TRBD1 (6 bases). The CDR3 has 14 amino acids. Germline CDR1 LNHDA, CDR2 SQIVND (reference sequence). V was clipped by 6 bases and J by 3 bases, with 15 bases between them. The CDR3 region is CASRYQGNSYEQYF. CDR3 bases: TGTGCCAGTAGATATCAGGGGAATAGCTACGAGCAGTACTTC.

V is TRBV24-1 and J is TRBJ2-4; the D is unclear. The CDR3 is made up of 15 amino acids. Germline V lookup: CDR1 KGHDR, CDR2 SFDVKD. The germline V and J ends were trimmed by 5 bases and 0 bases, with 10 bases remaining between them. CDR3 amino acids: CATSGLLVAKNIQYF. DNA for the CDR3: TGTGCCACCAGTGGACTTCTAGTAGCCAAAAACATTCAGTACTTC.

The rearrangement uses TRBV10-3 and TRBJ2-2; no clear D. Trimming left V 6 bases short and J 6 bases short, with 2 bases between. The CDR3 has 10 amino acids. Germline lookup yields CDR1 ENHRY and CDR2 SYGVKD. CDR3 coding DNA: TGTGCCATCAGCGCCGGGGAGCTGTTTTTT. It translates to CAISAGELFF.

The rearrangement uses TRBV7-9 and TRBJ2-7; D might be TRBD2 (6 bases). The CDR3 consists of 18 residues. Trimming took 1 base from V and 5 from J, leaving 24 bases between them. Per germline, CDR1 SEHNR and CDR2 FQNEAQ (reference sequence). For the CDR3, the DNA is TGTGCCAGCAGCTTAGTGGCCGAGGCAGGTCCGTGGGGGGACGAGCAGTACTTC. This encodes CASSLVAEAGPWGDEQYF.

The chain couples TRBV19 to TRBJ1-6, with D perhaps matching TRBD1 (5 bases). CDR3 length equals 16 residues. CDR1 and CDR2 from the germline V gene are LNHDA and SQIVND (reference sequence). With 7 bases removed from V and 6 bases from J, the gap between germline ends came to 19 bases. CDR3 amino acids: CASTPRPGHVNSPLHF. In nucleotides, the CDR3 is TGTGCCAGTACTCCTCGCCCCGGACACGTTAATTCACCCCTCCACTTT.